This T cell receptor (beta chain) was profiled in a study of technical replicates of blood from a handful of donors. CDR1 is SEHNR, CDR2 FQNEAQ, per germline (reference sequence). This CDR3 is 13 amino acids long. With V trimmed by 8 bases and J by 6 bases, 3 bases remained unmatched. Only in-frame clones appear in the TCRdb table, and some are missing; sequencing was by immunoSEQ multiplex PCR. The top ten clones hold 0.2% to 0.3% of a sample with about 79,000 clones, 85% to 95% of them seen once. The sample was T cells isolated from PBMCs. The chain joins TRBV7-9 to TRBJ2-3, with TRBD1 matching over 12 bases. This receptor was taken from a human donor in good health. CDR3 bases: TGTGCCAGCGGGACAGGGGGCATCGATACGCAGTATTTT. Encoded protein: CASGTGGIDTQYF.